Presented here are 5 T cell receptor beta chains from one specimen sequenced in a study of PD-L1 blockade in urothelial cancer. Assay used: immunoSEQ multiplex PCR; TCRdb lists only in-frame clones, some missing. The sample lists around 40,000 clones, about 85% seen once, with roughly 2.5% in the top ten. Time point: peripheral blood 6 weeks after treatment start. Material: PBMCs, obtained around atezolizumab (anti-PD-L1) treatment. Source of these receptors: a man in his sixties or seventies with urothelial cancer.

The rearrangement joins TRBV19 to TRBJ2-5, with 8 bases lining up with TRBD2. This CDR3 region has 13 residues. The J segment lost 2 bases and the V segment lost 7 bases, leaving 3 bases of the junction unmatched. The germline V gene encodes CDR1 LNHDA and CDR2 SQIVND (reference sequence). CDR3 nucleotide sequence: TGTGCCAGTAAAATAGCGGGACAAGAGACCCAGTACTTC. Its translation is CASKIAGQETQYF.

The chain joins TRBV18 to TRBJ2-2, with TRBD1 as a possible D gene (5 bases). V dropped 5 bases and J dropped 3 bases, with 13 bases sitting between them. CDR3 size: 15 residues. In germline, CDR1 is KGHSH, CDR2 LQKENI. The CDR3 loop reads CASSAQGGDTGELFF. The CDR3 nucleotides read TGTGCCAGCTCAGCCCAGGGCGGTGACACCGGGGAGCTGTTTTTT. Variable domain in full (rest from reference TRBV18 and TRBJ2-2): NAGVMQNPRHLVRRRGQEARLRCSPMKGHSHVYWYRQLPEEGLKFMVYLQKENIIDESGMPKERFSAEFPKEGPSILRIQQVVRGDSAAYFCASSAQGGDTGELFFGEGSRLTVL.

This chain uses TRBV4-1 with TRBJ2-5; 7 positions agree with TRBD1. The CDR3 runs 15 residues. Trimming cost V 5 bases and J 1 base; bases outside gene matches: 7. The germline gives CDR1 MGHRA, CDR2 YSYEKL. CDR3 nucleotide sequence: TGCGCCAGCAGCTTGAGACAGGGTACCCAAGAGACCCAGTACTTC. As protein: CASSLRQGTQETQYF.

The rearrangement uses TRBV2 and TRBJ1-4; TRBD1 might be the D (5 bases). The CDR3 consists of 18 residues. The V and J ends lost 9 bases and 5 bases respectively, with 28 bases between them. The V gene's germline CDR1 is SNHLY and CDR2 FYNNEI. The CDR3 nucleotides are TGTGCCAGTCGTGACTTTCTCGTCGGGGGAGCAGTAAATGAAAAACTGTTTTTT. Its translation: CASRDFLVGGAVNEKLFF.

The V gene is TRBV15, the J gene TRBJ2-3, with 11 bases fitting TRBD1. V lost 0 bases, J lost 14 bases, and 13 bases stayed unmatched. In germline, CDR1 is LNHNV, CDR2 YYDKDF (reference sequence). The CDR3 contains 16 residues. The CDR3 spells CATSRERSRTGGVGYF. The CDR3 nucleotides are TGTGCCACCAGCAGAGAACGTTCCAGGACAGGGGGCGTCGGGTATTTT. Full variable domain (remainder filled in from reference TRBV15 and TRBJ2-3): DAMVIQNPRYQVTQFGKPVTLSCSQTLNHNVMYWYQQKSSQAPKLLFHYYDKDFNNEADTPDNFQSRRPNTSFCFLDIRSPGLGDTAMYLCATSRERSRTGGVGYFGPGTRLTVL.